Shown below are 18 T cell receptor beta chains from a single sample sequenced in a study of cytomegalovirus exposure and HLA in healthy donors. The PCR was carried out with 60 Vbeta primers and 13 Jbeta primers. TCRdb's table, derived via immunoSEQ multiplex PCR, lists solely in-frame clones and lacks some. The sample comprises some 200,000 clones, around 76% of which are singletons, and roughly 0.6% rests with the top ten. What was sequenced was PBMCs. The receptors originated from a man in his late teens or twenties in good health and CMV-seronegative.

This clone was counted once. The CDR3 end shows no conserved phenylalanine or tryptophan, and so a read error is likely. The limits of the CDR3 on the DNA are not certain, so only TCRdb's listed CDR3 is given. The V call is TRBV6-4, the J call TRBJ1-1; the table's D call TRBD1 went unverified against the DNA. The CDR3 totals 19 residues, both ends included. Germline CDR1 and CDR2: MRHNA and SNTAGT. CDR3 residues: CASSDSKSQTTTKTIQGRL.

This clone was detected only once. The J gene is TRBJ2-7, the V gene TRBV11-2, with D possibly being TRBD2 (7 bases). Trimming removed 4 bases at V and 0 bases at J, with 16 bases between. CDR3 length: 16 residues. Germline CDR1 and CDR2: SGHAT and FQNNGV. The CDR3 reads CASSSGGLADSYEQYF. In DNA form, the CDR3 reads TGTGCCAGCAGCTCCGGGGGGCTAGCGGACTCCTACGAGCAGTACTTC. The whole variable domain, filled in from reference TRBV11-2 and TRBJ2-7, reads EAGVAQSPRYKIIEKRQSVAFWCNPISGHATLYWYQQILGQGPKLLIQFQNNGVVDDSQLPKDRFSAERLKGVDSTLKIQPAKLEDSAVYLCASSSGGLADSYEQYFGPGTRLTVT.

The chain uses TRBV29-1 and TRBJ2-1; 11 bases fit TRBD2. V gave up 7 bases and J gave up 9 bases; unmatched junction bases: 8. Germline V gene data show CDR1 as SQVTM and CDR2 as ANQGSEA. The CDR3 extends over 13 amino acids. CDR3 protein: CSALLAGEGEQFF. The CDR3 DNA reads TGCAGCGCCCTACTAGCGGGAGAGGGTGAGCAGTTCTTC.

The CDR3: CASSEFGTSGRGGELFF. CDR3 bases: TGTGCCAGCAGTGAATTTGGGACTAGCGGAAGAGGCGGGGAGCTGTTTTTT. The chain uses TRBV6-1 and TRBJ2-2, with 11 nucleotides matching TRBD2. Germline V gene lookup returns CDR1 MNHNS and CDR2 SASEGT. The CDR3 spans 17 residues. V gave up 2 bases and J gave up 7 bases; unmatched junction bases: 9.

The chain carries TRBV5-8 and TRBJ1-2; D remains unclear. In germline, CDR1 is SGHTS, CDR2 YDEGEE. The CDR3 loop spans 13 amino acids. Trimming removed 3 bases from V and 3 bases from J, with 9 bases in between. The CDR3 DNA reads TGTGCCAGCAGCTCGGGGAAGGACTATGGCTACACCTTC. It is translated as CASSSGKDYGYTF.

The chain uses TRBV5-1 and TRBJ2-7, with 7 nucleotides matching TRBD1. V gave up 4 bases and J gave up 5 bases; unmatched junction bases: 9. Germline V gene data show CDR1 as SGHRS and CDR2 as YFSETQ. The CDR3 has 14 amino acids. Here the CDR3 reads CASSVGQAGDEQYF. As DNA, the CDR3 is TGCGCCAGCAGCGTCGGACAGGCTGGGGACGAGCAGTACTTC.

The rearrangement joins TRBV28 to TRBJ2-7; 7 bases are a match to TRBD1. Germline V lookup: CDR1 MDHEN, CDR2 SYDVKM. The V and J ends lost 5 bases and 6 bases, in that order; junction bases with no gene match: 10. The length of the CDR3 is 14 residues. CDR3 loop: CASSTHMTGSEQYF. The CDR3 region has the DNA TGTGCCAGCAGTACCCATATGACAGGGTCCGAGCAGTACTTC.

This clone was detected only a few times. The chain has TRBV19 and TRBJ1-1; the match to TRBD1 covers 7 bases. With V trimmed by 3 bases and J by 6 bases, 7 bases remained unmatched. Germline V lookup: CDR1 LNHDA, CDR2 SQIVND (reference sequence). The CDR3 contains 14 residues. CDR3 residues: CASSIMTGKSEAFF. The DNA for the CDR3 is TGTGCCAGTAGTATCATGACAGGGAAGTCTGAAGCTTTCTTT.

The chain has TRBV9 and TRBJ1-1; D perhaps matches TRBD1 (6 bases). This CDR3 spans 14 amino acids. Germline assignment: CDR1 SGDLS and CDR2 YYNGEE. The V and J ends lost 3 bases and 0 bases respectively, with 9 bases between them. In nucleotides, the CDR3 is TGTGCCAGCAGCGAGGGGGGGATGAACACTGAAGCTTTCTTT. Translated: CASSEGGMNTEAFF.

V gene TRBV19 combines with J gene TRBJ2-2; D may be TRBD2 (6 bases). V shed 10 bases and J shed 6 bases, with 18 bases lying between them. Germline V CDR1 and CDR2: LNHDA, SQIVND (reference sequence). This CDR3 has 14 residues. CDR3 DNA: TGTGCCACCAGGGACTCGTACAATTCCGGGGAGCTGTTTTTT. Protein sequence: CATRDSYNSGELFF.

The chain couples TRBV25-1 to TRBJ1-1; a weak D match, TRBD1 (5 bases). Trimming removed 6 bases from V and 8 bases from J, with 13 bases in between. Germline CDR1 is MGHDK and CDR2 is SYGVNS. CDR3 length: 12 amino acids. The CDR3 coding sequence is TGTGCCAGCAGAATCGACAGAGGAGAAGCTTTCTTT. Translating it yields CASRIDRGEAFF.

This clone was seen a single time. The chain couples TRBV4-1 to TRBJ2-1, with TRBD2 matching 10 bases. The CDR3 has 15 amino acids. The V gene's germline CDR1 is MGHRA and CDR2 YSYEKL. V lost 1 base and J lost 8; bases outside the gene matches: 5. CDR3 protein: CASSQVRLAGDEQFF. Here the CDR3 DNA reads TGCGCCAGCAGCCAAGTCCGGCTAGCGGGAGATGAGCAGTTCTTC.

The chain combines TRBV4-2 with TRBJ2-2; TRBD2 is a possible D gene (7 bases). Germline CDR1 LGHNA, CDR2 YNFKEQ. The CDR3 consists of 19 residues. Trimming took 3 bases from V and 6 from J, leaving 26 bases between them. The CDR3 region is CASSHSGGGGPTGAGELFF. In nucleotides, the CDR3 is TGTGCCAGCAGCCACAGTGGCGGGGGCGGCCCGACTGGGGCCGGGGAGCTGTTTTTT.

The CDR3 DNA reads as TGTGCCTGGAGGACCCCCGGGACAGGGGGCGAGCAGTACTTC. Protein product: CAWRTPGTGGEQYF. The chain has TRBV30 and TRBJ2-7, with 11 nucleotides matching TRBD1. Per germline, CDR1 GTSNPN and CDR2 SVGIG (reference sequence). Unmatched junction bases numbered 7, after V lost 3 bases and J lost 6 bases. This CDR3 comprises 14 residues.

V gene TRBV5-4 combines with J gene TRBJ1-4; weak D call: TRBD1 (6 bases). Trimming took 0 bases from V and 5 from J, leaving 14 bases between them. The CDR3 totals 16 residues. CDR1 and CDR2 (germline): SGHNT, YYREEE (reference sequence). The CDR3 nucleotides are TGTGCCAGCAGCTTGGCCGGGGGGCCGGGAAATGAAAAACTGTTTTTT. Its translation is CASSLAGGPGNEKLFF.

This clone is a singleton in its sample. This chain joins TRBV4-1 and TRBJ2-5, with TRBD2 matching over 12 bases. The J call may not be correct, given that the DNA end is closer to TRBJ2-7. The CDR3 sequence is 16 residues long. Per germline, CDR1 MGHRA and CDR2 YSYEKL. CDR3 in DNA: TGCGCCAGCAGCCAGCGACTAGCGGGAGTTTTTAACGAGCAGTACTTC. The encoded protein is CASSQRLAGVFNEQYF.

V and J are TRBV28 and TRBJ2-7; 8 bases are a match to TRBD1. CDR3 length: 14 amino acids. Germline V lookup: CDR1 MDHEN, CDR2 SYDVKM. The ends lost 6 bases at V and 6 bases at J; junction bases unmatched: 10. The CDR3 spells CASSPHQTGVEQYF. DNA for the CDR3: TGTGCCAGCAGCCCTCATCAGACAGGGGTCGAGCAGTACTTC.

The chain combines TRBV6-1 with TRBJ1-2; 8 positions agree with TRBD1. V lost 5 bases, J lost 5 bases, and 4 bases stayed unmatched. CDR1 and CDR2 (germline): MNHNS, SASEGT. There are 13 residues in the CDR3. Written as DNA, the CDR3 is TGTGCCAGCAGTCCAACAGGGGGGTATGGCTACACCTTC. As protein: CASSPTGGYGYTF.